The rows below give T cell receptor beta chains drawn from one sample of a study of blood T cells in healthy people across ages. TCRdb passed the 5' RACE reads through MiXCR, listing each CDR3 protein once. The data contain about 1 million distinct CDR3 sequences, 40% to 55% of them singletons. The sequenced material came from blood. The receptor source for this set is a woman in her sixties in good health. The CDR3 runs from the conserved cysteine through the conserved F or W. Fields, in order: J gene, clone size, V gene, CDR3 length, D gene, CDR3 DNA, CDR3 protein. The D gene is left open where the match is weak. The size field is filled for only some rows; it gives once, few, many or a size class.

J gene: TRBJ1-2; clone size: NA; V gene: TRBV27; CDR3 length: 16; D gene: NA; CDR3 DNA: TGTGCCAGCAGTTTATCGGCGGGGGGCGCAAGCTATGGCTACACCTTC; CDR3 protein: CASSLSAGGASYGYTF
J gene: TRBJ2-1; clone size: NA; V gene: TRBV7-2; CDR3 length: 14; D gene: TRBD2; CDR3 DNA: TGTGCCAGCAGCTTAAGGCGGGAGGTGGCCGAGCAGTTCTTC; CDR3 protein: CASSLRREVAEQFF
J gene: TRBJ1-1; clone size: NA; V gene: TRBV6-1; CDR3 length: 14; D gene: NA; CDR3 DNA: TGTGCCAGCAGTGAAGATGGCCTGAACACTGAAGCTTTCTTT; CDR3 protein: CASSEDGLNTEAFF
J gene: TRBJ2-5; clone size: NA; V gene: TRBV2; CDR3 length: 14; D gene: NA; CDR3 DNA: TGTGCCAGCAGAGCCACAGGGTACCAAGAGACCCAGTACTTC; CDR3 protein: CASRATGYQETQYF
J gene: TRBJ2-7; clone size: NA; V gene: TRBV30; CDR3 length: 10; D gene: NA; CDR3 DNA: TGTGCCTTGGATGGATACGAGCAGTACTTC; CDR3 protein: CALDGYEQYF
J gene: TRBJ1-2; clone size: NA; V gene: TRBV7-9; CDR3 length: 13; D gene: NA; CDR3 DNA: TGTGCCAGCAGTCCGACAGGTCAGGAAGGCTACACCTTC; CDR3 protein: CASSPTGQEGYTF
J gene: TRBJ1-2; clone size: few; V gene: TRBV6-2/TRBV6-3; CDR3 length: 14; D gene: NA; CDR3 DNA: TGTGCCAGCAGTTACTCTTGGTCGTCGTCGGGCTACACCTTC; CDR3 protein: CASSYSWSSSGYTF
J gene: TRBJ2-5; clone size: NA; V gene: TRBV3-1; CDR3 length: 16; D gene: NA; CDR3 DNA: TGTGCCAGCAGCCAGACCGTTGGGGGTTCAGGGGAGACCCAGTACTTC; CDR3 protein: CASSQTVGGSGETQYF
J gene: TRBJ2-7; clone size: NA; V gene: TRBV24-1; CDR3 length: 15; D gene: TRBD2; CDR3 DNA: TGTGCCACCAGTGATCCCAATAGCGGGCCCAATGAGCAGTACTTC; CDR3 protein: CATSDPNSGPNEQYF
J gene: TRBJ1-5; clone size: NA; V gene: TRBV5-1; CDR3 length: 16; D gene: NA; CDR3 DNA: TGCGCCAGCAGCTTGTCGGGCCGAGATAGCAATCAGCCCCAGCATTTT; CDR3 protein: CASSLSGRDSNQPQHF
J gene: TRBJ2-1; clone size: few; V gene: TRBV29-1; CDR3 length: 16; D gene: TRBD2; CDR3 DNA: TGCAGCGTCTCCGGGACTAGCGGGAGCCCCTACAATGAGCAGTTCTTC; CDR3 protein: CSVSGTSGSPYNEQFF
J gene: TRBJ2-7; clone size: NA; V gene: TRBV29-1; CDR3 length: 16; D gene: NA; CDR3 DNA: TGCAGCGTTCGGGCGGAACTAACGCCTTGGGCCTACGAGCAGTACTTC; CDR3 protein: CSVRAELTPWAYEQYF
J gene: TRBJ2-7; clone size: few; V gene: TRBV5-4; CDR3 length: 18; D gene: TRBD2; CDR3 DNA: TGTGCCAGCAGCTTGGGGGGACTAGCGGGATACAGCTTCTACGAGCAGTACTTC; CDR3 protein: CASSLGGLAGYSFYEQYF
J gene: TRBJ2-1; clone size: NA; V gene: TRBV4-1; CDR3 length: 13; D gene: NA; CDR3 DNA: TGCGCCAGCAGCCAAGATAAGGAGGAGACCCAGTTCTTC; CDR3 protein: CASSQDKEETQFF
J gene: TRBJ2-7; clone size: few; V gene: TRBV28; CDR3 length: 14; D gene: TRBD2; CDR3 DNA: TGTGCCAGTAGGAGACTAGCCCCAACTTACGAGCAGTACTTC; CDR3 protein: CASRRLAPTYEQYF
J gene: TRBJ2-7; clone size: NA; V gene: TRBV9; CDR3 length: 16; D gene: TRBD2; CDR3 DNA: TGTGCCAGCAGCGAGACTTGGACTAGCGGCTCCTACGAGCAGTACTTC; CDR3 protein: CASSETWTSGSYEQYF
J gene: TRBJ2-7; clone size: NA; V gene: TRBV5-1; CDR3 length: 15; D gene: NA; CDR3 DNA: TGCGCCAGCACCCGGGACTCGGACCCCACTAATGAGCAGTACTTC; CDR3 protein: CASTRDSDPTNEQYF
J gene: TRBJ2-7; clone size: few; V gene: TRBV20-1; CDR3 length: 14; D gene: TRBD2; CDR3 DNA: TGCAGTGCGGGAGGGACCGTCAGCTCCTACGAGCAGTACTTC; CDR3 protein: CSAGGTVSSYEQYF
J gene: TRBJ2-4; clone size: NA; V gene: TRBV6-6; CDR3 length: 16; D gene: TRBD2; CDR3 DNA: TGTGCCAGTCGGACTAGCGGGGCGCTAGCCAAAAACATTCAGTACTTC; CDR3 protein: CASRTSGALAKNIQYF
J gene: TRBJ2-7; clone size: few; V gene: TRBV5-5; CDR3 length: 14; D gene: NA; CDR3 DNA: TGTGCCAGCAGCTTGGGGTTCAGCGCCTACGAGCAGTACTTC; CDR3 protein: CASSLGFSAYEQYF
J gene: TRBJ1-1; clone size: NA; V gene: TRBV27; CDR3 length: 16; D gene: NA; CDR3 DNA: TGTGCCAGCAGTTTATTACGGGGTCCTTCGAACACTGAAGCTTTCTTT; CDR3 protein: CASSLLRGPSNTEAFF
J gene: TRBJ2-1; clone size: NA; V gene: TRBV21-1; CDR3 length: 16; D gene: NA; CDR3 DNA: TGTGCCAGCAGCAATTGCCTAGCGGGGGCCCACAATGAGCAGTTCTTC; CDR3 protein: CASSNCLAGAHNEQFF
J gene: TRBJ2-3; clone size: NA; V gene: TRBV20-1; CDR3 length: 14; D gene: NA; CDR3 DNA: TGCAGTGCTAGTCTTCCGTTAGGCACAGATACGCAGTATTTT; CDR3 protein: CSASLPLGTDTQYF
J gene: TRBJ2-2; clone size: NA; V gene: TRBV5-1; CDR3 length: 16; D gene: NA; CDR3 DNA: TGCGCCAGCAGCCCTGGACTTTTAACCAACAACGGGGAGCTGTTTTTT; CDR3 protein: CASSPGLLTNNGELFF
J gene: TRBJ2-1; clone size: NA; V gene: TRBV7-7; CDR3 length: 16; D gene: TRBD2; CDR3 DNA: TGTGCCAGCAGCCCGATGACTAGCGGGAGTTACAATGAGCAGTTCTTC; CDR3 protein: CASSPMTSGSYNEQFF
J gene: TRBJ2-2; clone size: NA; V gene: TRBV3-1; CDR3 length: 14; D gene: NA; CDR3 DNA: TGTGCCAGCAGCCAAGATCTCCCACCCGGGGAGCTGTTTTTT; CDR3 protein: CASSQDLPPGELFF
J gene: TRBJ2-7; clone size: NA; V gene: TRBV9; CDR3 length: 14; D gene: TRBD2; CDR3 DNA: TGTGCCAGCAGCTCAGGACTAGCGTTGGACGAGCAGTACTTC; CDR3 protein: CASSSGLALDEQYF